This T cell receptor (beta chain) originates from a study of blood T cell repertoires in COVID-19. Study-wide context: Collection of acute and convalescent COVID-19 samples took place in the United States, Italy and Spain. T cells, B-cell-depleted T cells, or PBMCs supplied cDNA or gDNA.

Original handling: Amplifying reference gene primers gave estimates of nucleated cell counts. TCRdb keeps only in-frame clones here, not all; method: immunoSEQ multiplex PCR. That table supplies the V and J calls and clone size; D and trimming were determined from the DNA. Among more than 35,000 clones listed, around four fifths were seen once. CDR1 MNHEY and CDR2 SMNVEV come from the germline V gene (reference sequence). V lost 6 bases and J 2 bases, leaving 13 bases between the germline ends. CDR3 size: 14 residues. The sequence derives from a man aged 45-65 years with active or convalescent COVID-19. The chain has TRBV27 and TRBJ1-1, with D possibly matching TRBD1 (6 bases). Input material: peripheral blood. This chain's CDR3 is CASSDTGINTEAFF. Written as DNA, the CDR3 is TGTGCCAGCAGCGATACAGGGATAAACACTGAAGCTTTCTTT.